This entry is about one T cell receptor (beta chain). This sample was taken from a study of blood T cell repertoires in COVID-19. Study at large: Specimens from acute and convalescent COVID-19 originated in the United States, Italy and Spain. T cells, B-cell-depleted T cells, or PBMCs provided the cDNA or gDNA that served as material.

In the authors' workflow: Counts of nucleated cells, estimated from reference gene primer amplification, were obtained. Repertoires were generated with immunoSEQ multiplex PCR, while TCRdb's copy carries only in-frame clones and drops some. V, J and clone size are taken as reported in that table, and D and trimming were inferred from the DNA itself. This sample has more than 200,000 clones, with less than 90% found just once. Germline loops: CDR1 KGHSH, CDR2 LQKENI. V lost 10 bases, J lost 6 bases, and 5 bases stayed unmatched. There are 14 residues in the CDR3. Sample: peripheral blood. This TCR came from a man aged 25 to 40 with active or convalescent COVID-19. The genes are TRBV18 and TRBJ2-1, with 14 bases identical to TRBD2. CDR3 sequence (DNA): TGTGCCACCACGACTAGCGGGGGGGTCAATGAGCAGTTCTTC. The encoded protein is CATTTSGGVNEQFF.